A selection of T cell receptor beta chains follows, all from one sample in a study of T-cell reconstitution after alpha-beta-depleted transplantation in children. TCRdb reanalysed the PCR reads using MiXCR and keeps one entry per CDR3 protein. The sample records 90,000 to 100,000 distinct CDR3 sequences, 23% being singletons. Sequenced material: PBMCs, taken before TCRalphabeta/CD19-depleted stem cell transplant. These receptor sequences come from a boy younger than 10 with acute lymphoblastic leukemia, due to receive a stem cell transplant. Both conserved end residues are part of each CDR3. A D gene is named only where the DNA matches it firmly. The listing skips clone size in some rows; elsewhere it reads once, few, many or a size class.

TRBV30,TRBJ2-1,TRBD2,.,TGTGCCTGGAGTGTAAGGACTAGCGGGAATTTTGAGCAGTTCTTC,CAWSVRTSGNFEQFF
TRBV7-3,TRBJ2-1,.,.,TGTGCCAGCAGCTTAGCCTTCTCCTACAATGAGCAGTTCTTC,CASSLAFSYNEQFF
TRBV27,TRBJ1-1,.,many,TGTGCCAGCAGTTTACGACGGAACACTGAAGCTTTCTTT,CASSLRRNTEAFF
TRBV28,TRBJ2-3,TRBD2,few,TGTGCCAGCAGTTTAGACCGGGAGGGGTTGGCAGATACGCAGTATTTT,CASSLDREGLADTQYF
TRBV2,TRBJ2-1,.,.,TGTGCCAGCAGTGACAGGACTTTCTACAATGAGCAGTTCTTC,CASSDRTFYNEQFF
TRBV29-1,TRBJ1-2,TRBD1,many,TGCAGCGCTGCAAACCAGGGGGATGGCTACACCTTC,CSAANQGDGYTF
TRBV5-1,TRBJ2-6,.,few,TGCGCCAGCAGTGGATTAGGGGCCAACGTCCTGACTTTC,CASSGLGANVLTF
TRBV4-1,TRBJ1-1,.,.,TGCGCCAGCAGCCAACAACAGGGTGGGTACACTGAAGCTTTCTTT,CASSQQQGGYTEAFF
TRBV5-1,TRBJ1-2,.,many,TGCGCCAGCAGCTTAACCCGGGCGGAGAGCTACACCTTC,CASSLTRAESYTF
TRBV5-1,TRBJ2-5,.,.,TGCGCCAGCAGCTTGGTACCAGGGGCAGAGACCCTGTACTTC,CASSLVPGAETLYF
TRBV20-1,TRBJ2-5,.,many,TGCAGTGCTAGGCCCGCGACCCAACGCCAAGAGACCCAGTACTTC,CSARPATQRQETQYF
TRBV20-1,TRBJ2-3,.,.,TGCAGTGCACGCTACCAAGCCGCAGATACGCAGTATTTT,CSARYQAADTQYF
TRBV27,TRBJ1-5,.,.,TGTGCCAGCAGTTTAAGCGTTCGCCAGCCCCAGCATTTT,CASSLSVRQPQHF
TRBV30,TRBJ1-1,.,.,TGTGCCGCTATACCCGTGGGGGCTGAAGCTTTCTTT,CAAIPVGAEAFF
TRBV12-3/TRBV12-4,TRBJ1-1,.,few,TGTGCCAGCAGCCTGACAGAGAACACTGAAGCTTTCTTT,CASSLTENTEAFF
TRBV3-1,TRBJ2-1,.,.,TGTGCCAGCAGCGCTTCGATCTCGGACGAGCAGTTCTTC,CASSASISDEQFF
TRBV12-3/TRBV12-4,TRBJ2-3,TRBD2,.,TGTGCCAGCAGTCGACTAGCGGATAGCACAGATACGCAGTATTTT,CASSRLADSTDTQYF
TRBV28,TRBJ2-7,.,many,TGTGCCAGCAGTTTAGGTCAGGGAAGCTACGAGCAGTACTTC,CASSLGQGSYEQYF
TRBV28,TRBJ2-7,TRBD1,many,TGTGCCAGCAGTTTTGGACAGGGGGCCGTCGTCTTATCCTACGAGCAGTACTTC,CASSFGQGAVVLSYEQYF
TRBV4-3,TRBJ2-2,.,few,TGCGCCAGCAGCCAAGATATGGCTAGTTATACGAACACCGGGGAGCTGTTTTTT,CASSQDMASYTNTGELFF
TRBV10-3,TRBJ2-5,.,few,TGTGCCTCGAGACAGACCCAGTACTTC,CASRQTQYF
TRBV20-1,TRBJ2-1,TRBD2,few,TGCAGTGCCATAAACAGGAGGGCGGGAGGGGATGAGCAGTTCTTC,CSAINRRAGGDEQFF
TRBV11-1,TRBJ2-1,TRBD2,.,TGTGCCAGCAGCTTGGGGGGGTCGGATGAGCAGTTCTTC,CASSLGGSDEQFF
TRBV6-2/TRBV6-3,TRBJ2-1,TRBD2,.,TGTGCCAGCAGTCGGTACCTAGCGGTTGGATCATGGACGCAGCAGTTCTTC,CASSRYLAVGSWTQQFF
TRBV3-1,TRBJ2-1,.,few,TGTGCCAGCAGCCAAGGTAGCGGAGGGGCCGGCGATGAGCAGTTCTTC,CASSQGSGGAGDEQFF
TRBV12-3/TRBV12-4,TRBJ2-7,.,.,TGTGCCAGCAGTTTGGTCCAATCCTACGAGCAGTACTTC,CASSLVQSYEQYF
TRBV5-5,TRBJ1-1,.,few,TGTGCCAGCACCCCGGGACTCGGCACTGAAGCTTTCTTT,CASTPGLGTEAFF
TRBV3-1,TRBJ2-1,TRBD2,.,TGTGCCAGCAGCCTCGGAAATGGGGGAGGGGAGCAGTTCTTC,CASSLGNGGGEQFF
TRBV24-1,TRBJ2-2,.,many,TGTGCCACCAGTGTATCGCCGGGGGAGCTGTTTTTT,CATSVSPGELFF
TRBV4-2,TRBJ2-5,TRBD2,few,TGTGCCAGCAGCCAAGATCTGGCGGGGGGCTCGGGGGCCCAGTACTTC,CASSQDLAGGSGAQYF
TRBV27,TRBJ2-3,.,.,TGTGCCAGCAGGCAGGACGGAATCTTAGATACGCAGTATTTT,CASRQDGILDTQYF
TRBV5-5,TRBJ2-4,.,few,TGTGCCAGCAGCCCGTTAGGGGCCCCAGTCATTCAGTACTTC,CASSPLGAPVIQYF
TRBV6-1,TRBJ2-1,TRBD2,few,TGTGCCAGCAGTCCATCCGGGACTAGTGGCAATGAGCAGTTCTTC,CASSPSGTSGNEQFF
TRBV28,TRBJ1-6,.,.,TGTGCCAGCAGTTTAGGGGGGACTAGTAAGCCCCTCCACTTT,CASSLGGTSKPLHF
TRBV12-3/TRBV12-4,TRBJ1-3,.,few,TGTGCCAGCAGTTTAGCCGGGGCAGCGGGAAACACCATATATTTT,CASSLAGAAGNTIYF
TRBV6-4,TRBJ2-1,.,many,TGTGCCAGCAGTGACTCTAGCGGAGGGGCTGGTGAGCAGTTCTTC,CASSDSSGGAGEQFF
TRBV9,TRBJ2-7,.,few,TGTGCCAGCAGCGCCTTGCCCGACAGATTTGTTGACGAGCAGTACTTC,CASSALPDRFVDEQYF